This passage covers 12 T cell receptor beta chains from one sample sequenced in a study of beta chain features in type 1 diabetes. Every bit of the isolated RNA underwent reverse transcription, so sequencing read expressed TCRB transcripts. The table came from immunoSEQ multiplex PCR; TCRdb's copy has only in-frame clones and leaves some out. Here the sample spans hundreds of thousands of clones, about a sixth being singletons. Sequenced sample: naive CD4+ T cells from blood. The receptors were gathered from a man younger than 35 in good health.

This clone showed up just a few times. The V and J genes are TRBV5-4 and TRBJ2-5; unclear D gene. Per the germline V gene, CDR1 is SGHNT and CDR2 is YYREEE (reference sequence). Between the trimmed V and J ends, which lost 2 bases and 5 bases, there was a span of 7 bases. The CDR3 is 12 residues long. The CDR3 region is CASSFVSETQYF. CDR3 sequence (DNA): TGTGCCAGCAGCTTCGTGTCTGAGACCCAGTACTTC.

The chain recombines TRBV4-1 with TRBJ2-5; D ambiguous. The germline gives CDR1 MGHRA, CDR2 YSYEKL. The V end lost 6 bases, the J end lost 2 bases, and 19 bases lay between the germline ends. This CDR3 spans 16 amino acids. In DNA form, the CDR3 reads TGCGCCAGCAGTCAGTCTGGAGCTTCGAGGCAAGAGACCCAGTACTTC. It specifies CASSQSGASRQETQYF.

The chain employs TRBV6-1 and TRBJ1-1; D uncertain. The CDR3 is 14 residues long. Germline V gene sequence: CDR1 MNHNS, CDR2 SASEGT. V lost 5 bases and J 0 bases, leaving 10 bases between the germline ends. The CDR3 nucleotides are TGTGCCAGCAGTTCCACGGGGTTGAACACTGAAGCTTTCTTT. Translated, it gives CASSSTGLNTEAFF.

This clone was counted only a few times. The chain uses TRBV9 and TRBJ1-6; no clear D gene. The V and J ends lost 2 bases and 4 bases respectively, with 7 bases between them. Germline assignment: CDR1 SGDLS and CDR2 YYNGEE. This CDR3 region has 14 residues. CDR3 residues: CASSVGIYNSPLHF. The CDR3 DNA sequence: TGTGCCAGCAGCGTCGGGATATATAATTCACCCCTCCACTTT.

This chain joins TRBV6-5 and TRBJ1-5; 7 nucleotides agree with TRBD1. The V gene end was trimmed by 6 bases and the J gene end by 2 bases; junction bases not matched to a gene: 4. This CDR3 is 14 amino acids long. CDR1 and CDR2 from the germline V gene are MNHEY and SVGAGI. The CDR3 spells CASSSRGGNQPQHF. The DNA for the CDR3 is TGTGCCAGCAGCTCCAGGGGGGGCAATCAGCCCCAGCATTTT.

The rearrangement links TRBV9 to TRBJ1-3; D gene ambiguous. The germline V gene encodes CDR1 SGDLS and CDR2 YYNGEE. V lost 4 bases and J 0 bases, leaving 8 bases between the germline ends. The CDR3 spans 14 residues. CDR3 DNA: TGTGCCAGCAGCCTCGACACCTCTGGAAACACCATATATTTT. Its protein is CASSLDTSGNTIYF.

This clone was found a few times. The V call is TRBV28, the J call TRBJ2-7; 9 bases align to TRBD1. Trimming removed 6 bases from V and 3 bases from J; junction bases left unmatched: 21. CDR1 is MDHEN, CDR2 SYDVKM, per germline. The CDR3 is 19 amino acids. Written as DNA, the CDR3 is TGTGCCAGCAGAAGGGGACAGGGCCTCCCCTTAGAAAAGGTCTACGAGCAGTACTTC. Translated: CASRRGQGLPLEKVYEQYF.

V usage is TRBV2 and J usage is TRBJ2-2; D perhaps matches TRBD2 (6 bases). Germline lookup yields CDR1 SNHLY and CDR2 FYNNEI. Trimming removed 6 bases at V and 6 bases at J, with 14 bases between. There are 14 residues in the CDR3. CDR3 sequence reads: CASSGDLVAGELFF. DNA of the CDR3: TGTGCCAGCAGCGGGGACTTAGTGGCCGGGGAGCTGTTTTTT. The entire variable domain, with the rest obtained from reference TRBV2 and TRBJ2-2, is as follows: EPEVTQTPSHQVTQMGQEVILRCVPISNHLYFYWYRQILGQKVEFLVSFYNNEISEKSEIFDDQFSVERPDGSNFTLKIRSTKLEDSAMYFCASSGDLVAGELFFGEGSRLTVL.

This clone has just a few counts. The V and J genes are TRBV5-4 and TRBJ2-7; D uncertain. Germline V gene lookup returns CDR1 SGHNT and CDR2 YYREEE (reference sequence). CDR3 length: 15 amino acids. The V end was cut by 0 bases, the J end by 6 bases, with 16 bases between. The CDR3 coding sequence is TGTGCCAGCAGCTTGGCCTTGGGTTTGCAGTCCGAGCAGTACTTC. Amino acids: CASSLALGLQSEQYF. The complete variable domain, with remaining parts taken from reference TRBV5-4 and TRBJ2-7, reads ETGVTQSPTHLIKTRGQQVTLRCSSQSGHNTVSWYQQALGQGPQFIFQYYREEENGRGNFPPRFSGLQFPNYSSELNVNALELDDSALYLCASSLALGLQSEQYFGPGTRLTVT.

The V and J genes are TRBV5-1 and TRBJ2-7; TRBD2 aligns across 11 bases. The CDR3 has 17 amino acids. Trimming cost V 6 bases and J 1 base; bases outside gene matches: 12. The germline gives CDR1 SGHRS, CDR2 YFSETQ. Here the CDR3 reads CASIFVGLAGGSYEQYF. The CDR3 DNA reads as TGCGCCAGCATCTTCGTTGGGCTAGCGGGGGGATCCTACGAGCAGTACTTC.

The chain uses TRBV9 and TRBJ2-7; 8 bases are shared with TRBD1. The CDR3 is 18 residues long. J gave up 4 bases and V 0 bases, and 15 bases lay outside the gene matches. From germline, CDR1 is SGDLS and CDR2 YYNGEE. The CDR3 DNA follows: TGTGCCAGCAGCGTAGGGAAATCAGGGGGCGAGGATTTTTACGAGCAGTACTTC. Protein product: CASSVGKSGGEDFYEQYF. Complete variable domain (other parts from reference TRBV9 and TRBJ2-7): DSGVTQTPKHLITATGQRVTLRCSPRSGDLSVYWYQQSLDQGLQFLIQYYNGEERAKGNILERFSAQQFPDLHSELNLSSLELGDSALYFCASSVGKSGGEDFYEQYFGPGTRLTVT.

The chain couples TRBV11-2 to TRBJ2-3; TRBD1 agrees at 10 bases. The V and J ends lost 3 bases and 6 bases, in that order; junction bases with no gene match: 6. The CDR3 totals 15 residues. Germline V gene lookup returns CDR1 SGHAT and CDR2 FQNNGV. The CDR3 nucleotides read TGTGCCAGCAGCTTCCGACAGGGGGCTGGTGATACGCAGTATTTT. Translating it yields CASSFRQGAGDTQYF.